This passage covers 16 T cell receptor beta chains from one sample sequenced in a study of shared clonotypes between healthy human individuals. Profiling relied on immunoSEQ multiplex PCR, and the TCRdb table lists in-frame clones only, not all of them. The sample yields fewer than 850,000 clones, 96% seen once. The naive CD8 fraction comprised CD45RO-negative cells positively selected for CCR7 and excluded terminally differentiated effector memory CD45RA+ cells. Sequences were obtained from naive CD8+ T cells sorted from blood. The receptors originated from a man under 40 in good health.

The chain uses TRBV14 and TRBJ2-5; tentatively, D is TRBD1 or TRBD2 (6 bases each). The CDR3 covers 16 residues. Looked up from germline, CDR1 is SGHDN and CDR2 is FVKESK. V lost 0 bases to trimming and J lost 2 bases, with 13 bases between them. The CDR3 reads CASSQEAGHLQETQYF. CDR3 sequence (DNA): TGTGCCAGCAGCCAAGAGGCGGGACATCTACAAGAGACCCAGTACTTC.

This chain links TRBV27 with TRBJ1-1; TRBD1 agrees at 8 bases. V was pared by 5 bases and J by 5 bases, with 10 bases of the junction left unmatched. This CDR3 has 15 amino acids. In germline, CDR1 is MNHEY, CDR2 SMNVEV (reference sequence). CDR3 DNA: TGTGCCAGCAGTCCCAGACAGGGGTTAAGGACTGAAGCTTTCTTT. The encoded protein is CASSPRQGLRTEAFF.

This chain links TRBV7-9 with TRBJ2-7; D uncertain. Germline CDR1 reads SEHNR; CDR2 reads FQNEAQ (reference sequence). The V end was cut by 3 bases, the J end by 7 bases, with 13 bases between. The CDR3 is 13 residues long. The CDR3 region is CASSLGWSREQYF. The CDR3 DNA reads as TGTGCCAGCAGCTTGGGTTGGTCGCGGGAGCAGTACTTC. The full variable domain, in which reference TRBV7-9 and TRBJ2-7 provide the parts outside the CDR3, is DTGVSQNPRHKITKRGQNVTFRCDPISEHNRLYWYRQTLGQGPEFLTYFQNEAQLEKSRLLSDRFSAERPKGSFSTLEIQRTEQGDSAMYLCASSLGWSREQYFGPGTRLTVT.

The chain links TRBV6-1 to TRBJ2-1, with D possibly TRBD1 on 5 matching bases. Germline V gene data show CDR1 as MNHNS and CDR2 as SASEGT. This CDR3 region has 15 residues. V was cut by 5 bases and J by 3 bases, with 14 bases left in between. CDR3: CASSLPTDSYNEQFF. The CDR3 bases are TGTGCCAGCAGTCTACCTACCGACAGCTACAATGAGCAGTTCTTC.

Only one count was recorded for this clone. V and J are TRBV30 and TRBJ2-1, with a tentative D call TRBD2 (5 bases). The CDR3 runs to 14 residues. Per the germline V gene, CDR1 is GTSNPN and CDR2 is SVGIG (reference sequence). V gave up 8 bases and J gave up 8 bases, with 22 bases separating them. CDR3 nucleotide sequence: TGTGCCGGAGGCCCAGCGGAAACGTACGATGAGCAGTTCTTC. Translated: CAGGPAETYDEQFF.

With regard to this clone: Other DNA sequences of this sample code for an identical CDR3. The V gene is TRBV18, the J gene TRBJ2-5, with no clear D. The V end was cut by 0 bases, the J end by 4 bases, with 3 bases between. Germline CDR1 and CDR2: KGHSH and LQKENI. The CDR3 has 12 residues. CDR3 loop: CASSPPRETQYF. The CDR3 DNA reads as TGTGCCAGCTCACCACCGAGAGAGACCCAGTACTTC.

For the CDR3, the DNA is TGCGCCAGCAGCTTGTCGGACAGAGCCTACGAGCAGTACTTC. This codes for CASSLSDRAYEQYF. The J gene is TRBJ2-7, the V gene TRBV5-1; D possibly corresponds to TRBD1 (6 bases). There are 14 residues in the CDR3. The V end was cut by 1 base, the J end by 2 bases, with 10 bases between. Looked up from germline, CDR1 is SGHRS and CDR2 is YFSETQ. Complete variable domain (other parts from reference TRBV5-1 and TRBJ2-7): KAGVTQTPRYLIKTRGQQVTLSCSPISGHRSVSWYQQTPGQGLQFLFEYFSETQRNKGNFPGRFSGRQFSNSRSEMNVSTLELGDSALYLCASSLSDRAYEQYFGPGTRLTVT.

The V call is TRBV27, the J call TRBJ2-1; 7 bases fit TRBD1. J lost 4 bases, V lost 7 bases, and 4 bases had no gene match. CDR1 is MNHEY and CDR2 is SMNVEV in the germline V gene (reference sequence). The CDR3 covers 13 residues. In nucleotides, the CDR3 is TGTGCCAGCACCGAACAGGGGTACAATGAGCAGTTCTTC. The encoded protein is CASTEQGYNEQFF.

The V gene is TRBV7-2, the J gene TRBJ2-7, with D maybe TRBD1 (6 bases). CDR1 is SGHTA, CDR2 FQGNSA, per germline. V was trimmed by 7 bases and J by 0 bases, leaving 13 bases between them. The CDR3 runs 14 residues. The CDR3 DNA sequence: TGTGCCAGCATCGAGGACAGCGTCTCCTACGAGCAGTACTTC. Amino acid sequence: CASIEDSVSYEQYF.

The J gene is TRBJ1-1, the V gene TRBV4-1; no firm D call. This CDR3 spans 12 amino acids. Germline CDR1 is MGHRA and CDR2 is YSYEKL. The V end was cut by 7 bases, the J end by 0 bases, with 6 bases between. CDR3 nucleotides: TGCGCCAGCACGGGGATGAACACTGAAGCTTTCTTT. Translating gives CASTGMNTEAFF.

This clone was seen just once. An end of the junction differs from the germline gene, which may be a read error. V gene TRBV7-7 combines with J gene TRBJ2-1, with D perhaps given as TRBD1 or TRBD2 (5 bases each). There are 21 residues in the CDR3. Germline CDR1 is SSHAT and CDR2 is FNYEAQ (reference sequence). CDR3 DNA sequence: TGTGCTAGCAGCTTAAGGGTGGGGGTCTTAGGTCAATCCAAATCCTACAATGAGCAGTTCTTC. Translation gives CASSLRVGVLGQSKSYNEQFF.

The chain's CDR3 is CASSFFGGSLDEQFF. Written as DNA, the CDR3 is TGTGCCAGCAGCTTTTTTGGCGGGAGCTTGGATGAGCAGTTCTTC. This chain joins TRBV5-4 and TRBJ2-1, with 7 nucleotides matching TRBD2. J gave up 8 bases and V 2 bases, and 10 bases lay outside the gene matches. This CDR3 has 15 amino acids. Germline values: CDR1 SGHNT, CDR2 YYREEE (reference sequence).

The chain recombines TRBV6-1 with TRBJ2-5, with TRBD2 matching 11 bases. J was trimmed by 1 base and V by 5 bases; bases with no gene match: 6. The CDR3 contains 16 residues. Germline CDR1 and CDR2: MNHNS and SASEGT. CDR3 residues: CASSQGLAGFQETQYF. DNA of the CDR3: TGTGCCAGCAGTCAAGGACTAGCGGGCTTCCAAGAGACCCAGTACTTC.

The V gene is TRBV9, the J gene TRBJ2-3; 7 bases map to TRBD2. The V and J ends lost 1 base and 1 base, in that order; junction bases with no gene match: 6. This CDR3 is built from 16 residues. The germline CDR1 and CDR2 sequences are SGDLS and YYNGEE. CDR3 bases: TGTGCCAGCAGCGTATTCGGGGGAGGGGGCACAGATACGCAGTATTTT. Protein: CASSVFGGGGTDTQYF.

The V gene is TRBV4-1, the J gene TRBJ2-7, with a possible D match to TRBD2 (5 bases). V dropped 1 base and J dropped 3 bases, with 13 bases sitting between them. Germline loops: CDR1 MGHRA, CDR2 YSYEKL. The CDR3 loop spans 15 amino acids. Here the CDR3 reads CASSQASGGYYEQYF. The CDR3 nucleotides read TGCGCCAGCAGCCAAGCCAGTGGCGGGTACTACGAGCAGTACTTC.

Note on this clone: Other DNA sequences in this specimen translate into the identical CDR3. The V and J genes are TRBV27 and TRBJ2-1; TRBD2 aligns across 9 bases. CDR1 and CDR2 from the germline V gene are MNHEY and SMNVEV (reference sequence). V lost 5 bases and J lost 2; bases outside the gene matches: 4. The CDR3 has 15 residues. CDR3 residues: CASSLIAGAYNEQFF. The CDR3 bases are TGTGCCAGCAGTCTGATAGCGGGAGCCTACAATGAGCAGTTCTTC.